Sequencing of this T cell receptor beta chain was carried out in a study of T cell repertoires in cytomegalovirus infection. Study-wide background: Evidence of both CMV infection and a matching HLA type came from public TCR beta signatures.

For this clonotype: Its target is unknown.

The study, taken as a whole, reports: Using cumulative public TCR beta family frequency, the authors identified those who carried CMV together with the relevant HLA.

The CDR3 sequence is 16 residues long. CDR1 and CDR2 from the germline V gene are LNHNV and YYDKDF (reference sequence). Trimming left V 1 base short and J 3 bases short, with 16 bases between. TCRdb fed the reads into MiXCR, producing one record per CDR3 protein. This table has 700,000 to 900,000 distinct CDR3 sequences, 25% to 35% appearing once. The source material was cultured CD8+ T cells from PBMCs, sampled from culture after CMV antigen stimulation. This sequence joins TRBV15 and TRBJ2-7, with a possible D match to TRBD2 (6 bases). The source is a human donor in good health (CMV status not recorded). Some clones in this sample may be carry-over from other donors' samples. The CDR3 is CATSRASGGVSYEQYV. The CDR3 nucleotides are TGTGCCACCAGCAGAGCATCCGGCGGGGTTAGCTACGAGCAGTACGTC.